This record looks at one T cell receptor beta chain sequence and its context. Its binding antigen is unknown. It has no much larger one-base neighbor in the sample; base qualities were not kept. The TCR beta CDR3 regions were amplified from RNA transcripts. The TCR CDR3 was subjected to a first round of RT-PCR using the HTBI primer set and the Qiagen OneStep RT-PCR kit. Libraries were constructed in a second round of multiplex PCR, after which size selection and purification were performed. The libraries were sequenced on an Illumina HiSeq2000 using paired-end 100 bp reads. In the authors' own workflow: SOAPnuke was used to process the raw data, removing reads that contained adapters or uncalled bases, had a mean Phred below 15, or lacked an exact match to the constant primer or identifier. High-quality paired reads were merged with COPE v1.2.5, and unique nucleotide sequences were defined as clonotypes. Clonotypes were aligned to IMGT TRBV, TRBD and TRBJ reference segments using MiTCR v1.1. Analysis was restricted to V-J combinations with a frequency above 0.0001, which covered roughly 99% of repertoires. A TCS score was defined as the ratio between F50 (clonal expansion) and ExV (chaos), using BLOSUM62-based TCRdist between CDR3 peptides within each V-J. Welch's t-statistics and random forest reduced roughly 500 V-J features to roughly 13, which were used in a naive Bayes classifier (R e1071). Using fastp at Q25 and MiXCR, TCRdb reprocessed the public reads and kept productive beta chains. When rows share a CDR3 protein, they turn into one entry using the most common DNA and genes. These V and J calls originate from TCRdb's pipeline instead of the authors' own analysis. This sample gives approximately 420,000 distinct CDR3 sequences in total; roughly an eighth of them show up just once. Roughly 4.8% of the sample is held by the ten biggest clonotypes.

Graves' hyperthyroidism was defined as stable when no progression to ophthalmopathy occurred over 18 months of follow-up. Hyperthyroidism patients were newly diagnosed, had a disease duration of under 2 months, and were aged 18 to 65 years. Exclusion was applied to patients with uncontrolled infections, other autoimmune diseases, pregnancy or lactation. Clinical symptoms, serum thyroxine and TRAb, thyroid ultrasound, and orbital computed tomography formed the basis for the diagnoses. PBMCs were isolated from about 10 ml of fresh peripheral blood by Ficoll-Paque density gradient centrifugation. Total RNA was extracted with Trizol reagent, and quality was checked on an Agilent 2100 Bioanalyzer. This record comes from a study of T cells in Graves' hyperthyroidism and ophthalmopathy (dated by TCRdb to about 2019). For context, the study as a whole: Peripheral blood samples were taken at initial diagnosis, before any treatment was given. To identify distinguishing TCR V-J signatures, a discovery cohort of 100 patients was used, comprising approximately 40 with Graves' ophthalmopathy and some 60 with stable Graves' hyperthyroidism. Prospective prediction of ophthalmopathy was tested in an independent validation cohort consisting of under 20 hyperthyroidism patients and around 16 patients who later progressed to ophthalmopathy. The approximately 100 discovery patients were randomly split 7:3 into training and test sets. In addition, the study compared T-cell repertoires in thyroid tissue and in blood from about 6 Graves' hyperthyroidism patients. Following sampling, methimazole starting at 30 mg daily was given to hyperthyroidism patients, and high-dose intravenous methylprednisolone was given to ophthalmopathy patients. The paper describes TCR Vbeta CDR3 sequencing of 140 or so peripheral blood samples, made up of 43 ophthalmopathy patients, around 78 hyperthyroidism patients and 17 progressor patients. Findings and caveats that apply to the study as a whole: In cross-validation, a model built on a 13 V-J signature told ophthalmopathy apart from stable hyperthyroidism with 87.88% sensitivity and 81% to 82% specificity, and in testing the same model reached 80%/75%. Sample size was not statistically predetermined, and blinding of investigators to group allocation was not performed. In validation, progression to ophthalmopathy was predicted by the model with 70% to 71% sensitivity and around 76% specificity, a median of about 6 months before onset. Most expanded thyroid clonotypes (frequency above 0.001) were also detected in blood, suggesting blood repertoires may reflect thyroid immune responses.

The CDR3 starts with the cysteine, ends with the phenylalanine, and has 16 residues. Solely the CDR3 DNA is kept, with 48 bases framed from the first base. For CDR1 and CDR2, the germline V gene lists MNHEY and SVGAGI. V loses 1 base at its end and J loses 7 bases; junction bases beyond the gene matches: 9. The material sequenced was blood. This receptor was identified in a woman aged 18-29 years with Graves' hyperthyroidism. Recombination connected TRBV6-5 to TRBJ1-2; 10 central nucleotides agree with TRBD1. The DNA sequence is given as TGTGCCAGCAGTTACTACCAGGGACAGGGGACTAGTGGCTACACCTTC. The translation is CASSYYQGQGTSGYTF.